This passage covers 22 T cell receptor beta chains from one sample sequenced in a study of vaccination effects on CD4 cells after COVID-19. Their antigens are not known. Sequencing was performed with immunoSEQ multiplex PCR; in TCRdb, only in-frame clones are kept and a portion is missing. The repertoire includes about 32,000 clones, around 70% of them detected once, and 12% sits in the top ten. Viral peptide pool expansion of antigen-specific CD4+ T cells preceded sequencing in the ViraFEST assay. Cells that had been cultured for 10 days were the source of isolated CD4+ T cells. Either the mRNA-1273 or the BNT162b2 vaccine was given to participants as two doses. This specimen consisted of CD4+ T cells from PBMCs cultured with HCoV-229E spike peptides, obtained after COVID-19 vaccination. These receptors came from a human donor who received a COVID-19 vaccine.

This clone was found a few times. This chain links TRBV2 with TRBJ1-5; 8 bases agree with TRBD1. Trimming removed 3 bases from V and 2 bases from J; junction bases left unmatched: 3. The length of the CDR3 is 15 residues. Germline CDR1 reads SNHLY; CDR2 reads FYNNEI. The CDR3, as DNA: TGTGCCAGCAGTGAGGACAGGGTTGGCAATCAGCCCCAGCATTTT. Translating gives CASSEDRVGNQPQHF.

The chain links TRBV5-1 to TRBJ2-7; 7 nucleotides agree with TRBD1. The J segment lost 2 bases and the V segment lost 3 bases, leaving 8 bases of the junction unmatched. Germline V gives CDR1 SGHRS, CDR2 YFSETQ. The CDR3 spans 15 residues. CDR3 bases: TGCGCCAGCAGCTCCGGACAGGCCCTCCCCTACGAGCAGTACTTC. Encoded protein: CASSSGQALPYEQYF.

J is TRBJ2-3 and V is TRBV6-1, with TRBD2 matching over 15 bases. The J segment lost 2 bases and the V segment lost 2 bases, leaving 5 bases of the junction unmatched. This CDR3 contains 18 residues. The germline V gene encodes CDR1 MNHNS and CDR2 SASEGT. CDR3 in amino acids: CASSEFGLAGGVTDTQYF. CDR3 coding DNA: TGTGCCAGCAGTGAATTTGGACTAGCGGGAGGGGTCACAGATACGCAGTATTTT.

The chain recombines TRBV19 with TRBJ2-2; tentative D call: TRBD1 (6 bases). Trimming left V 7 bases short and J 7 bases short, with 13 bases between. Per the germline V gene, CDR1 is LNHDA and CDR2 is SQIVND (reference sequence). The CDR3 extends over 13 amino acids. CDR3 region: CASTSRGFGELFF. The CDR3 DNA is TGTGCCAGTACCTCGAGGGGGTTCGGGGAGCTGTTTTTT.

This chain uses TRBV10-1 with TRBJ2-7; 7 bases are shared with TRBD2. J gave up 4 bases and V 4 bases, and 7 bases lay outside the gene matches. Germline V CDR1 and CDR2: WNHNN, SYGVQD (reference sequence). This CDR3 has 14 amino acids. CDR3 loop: CASSVAGRAYEQYF. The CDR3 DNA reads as TGCGCCAGCAGTGTAGCTGGGAGGGCTTACGAGCAGTACTTC.

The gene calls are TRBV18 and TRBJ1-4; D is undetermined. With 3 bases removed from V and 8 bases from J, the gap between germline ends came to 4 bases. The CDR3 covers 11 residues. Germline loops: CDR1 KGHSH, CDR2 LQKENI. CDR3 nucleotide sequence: TGTGCCAGCTCACCCGGGGAAAAACTGTTTTTT. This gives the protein CASSPGEKLFF.

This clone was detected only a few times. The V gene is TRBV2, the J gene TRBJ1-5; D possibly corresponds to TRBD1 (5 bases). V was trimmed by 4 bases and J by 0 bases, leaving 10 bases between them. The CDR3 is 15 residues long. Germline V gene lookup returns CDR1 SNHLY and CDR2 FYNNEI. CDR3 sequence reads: CASSVEGHSNQPQHF. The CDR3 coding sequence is TGTGCCAGCAGTGTAGAGGGGCATAGCAATCAGCCCCAGCATTTT.

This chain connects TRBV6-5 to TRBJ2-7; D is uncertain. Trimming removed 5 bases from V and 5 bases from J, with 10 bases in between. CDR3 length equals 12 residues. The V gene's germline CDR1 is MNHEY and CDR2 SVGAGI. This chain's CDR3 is CASSQTPNEQYF. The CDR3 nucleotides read TGTGCCAGCAGTCAAACGCCGAACGAGCAGTACTTC.

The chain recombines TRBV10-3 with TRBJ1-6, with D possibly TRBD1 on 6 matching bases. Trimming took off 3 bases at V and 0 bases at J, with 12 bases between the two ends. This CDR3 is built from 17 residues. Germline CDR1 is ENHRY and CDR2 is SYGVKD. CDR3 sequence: CAISETRGSSYNSPLHF. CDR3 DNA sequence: TGTGCCATCAGTGAAACCAGGGGCAGCTCCTATAATTCACCCCTCCACTTT.

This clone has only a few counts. CDR3 DNA: TGCGCCAGCAGCCAACCCGCCTTCTCGGGTGGCTACACCTTC. Protein: CASSQPAFSGGYTF. The chain has TRBV4-1 and TRBJ1-2, with D unresolved. The V end lost 2 bases, the J end lost 7 bases, and 14 bases lay between the germline ends. Germline CDR1 MGHRA, CDR2 YSYEKL. This CDR3 contains 14 residues.

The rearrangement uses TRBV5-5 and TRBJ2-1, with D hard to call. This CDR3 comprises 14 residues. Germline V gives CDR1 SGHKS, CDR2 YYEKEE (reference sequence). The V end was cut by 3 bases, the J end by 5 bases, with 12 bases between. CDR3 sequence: CASSWTPSNNEQFF. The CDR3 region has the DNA TGTGCCAGCAGCTGGACCCCCTCGAACAATGAGCAGTTCTTC.

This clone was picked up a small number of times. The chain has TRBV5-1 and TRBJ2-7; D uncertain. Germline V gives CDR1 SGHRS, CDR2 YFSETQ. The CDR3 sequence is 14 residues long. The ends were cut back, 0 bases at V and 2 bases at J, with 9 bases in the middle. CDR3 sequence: CASSLENGPYEQYF. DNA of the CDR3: TGCGCCAGCAGCTTGGAGAACGGACCCTACGAGCAGTACTTC.

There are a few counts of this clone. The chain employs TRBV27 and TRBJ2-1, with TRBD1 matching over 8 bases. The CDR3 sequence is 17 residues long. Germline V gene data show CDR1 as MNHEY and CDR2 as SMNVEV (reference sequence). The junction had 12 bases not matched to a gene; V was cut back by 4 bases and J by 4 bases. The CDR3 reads CASSSRQGRYRYNEQFF. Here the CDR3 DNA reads TGTGCCAGCAGTTCTCGACAGGGGCGCTACAGATACAATGAGCAGTTCTTC.

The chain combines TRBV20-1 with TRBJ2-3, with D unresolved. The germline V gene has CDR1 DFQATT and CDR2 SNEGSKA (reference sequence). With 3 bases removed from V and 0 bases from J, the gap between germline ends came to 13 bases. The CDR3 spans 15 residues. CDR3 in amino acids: CSASSSVTSTDTQYF. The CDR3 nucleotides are TGCAGTGCTAGTTCCTCGGTCACTAGCACAGATACGCAGTATTTT.

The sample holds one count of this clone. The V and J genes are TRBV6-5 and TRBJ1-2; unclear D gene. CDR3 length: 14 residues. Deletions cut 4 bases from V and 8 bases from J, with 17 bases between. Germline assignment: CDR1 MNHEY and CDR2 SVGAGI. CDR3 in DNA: TGTGCCAGCAGTTCTCGGGCAGGCCGCCGGGGCTACACCTTC. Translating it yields CASSSRAGRRGYTF.

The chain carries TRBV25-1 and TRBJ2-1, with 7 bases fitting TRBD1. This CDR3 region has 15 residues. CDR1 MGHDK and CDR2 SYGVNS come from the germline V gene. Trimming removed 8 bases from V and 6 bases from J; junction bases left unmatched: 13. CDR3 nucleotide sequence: TGTGCCAGCGAATATGTAGGGGGCTTATTCAATGAGCAGTTCTTC. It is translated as CASEYVGGLFNEQFF.

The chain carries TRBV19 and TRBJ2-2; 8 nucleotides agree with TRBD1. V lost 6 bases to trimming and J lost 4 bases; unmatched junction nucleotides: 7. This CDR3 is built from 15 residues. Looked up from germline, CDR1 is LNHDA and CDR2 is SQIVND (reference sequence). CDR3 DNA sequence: TGTGCCAGTAGCCCGACAGGGGCGGGCACCGGGGAGCTGTTTTTT. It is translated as CASSPTGAGTGELFF.

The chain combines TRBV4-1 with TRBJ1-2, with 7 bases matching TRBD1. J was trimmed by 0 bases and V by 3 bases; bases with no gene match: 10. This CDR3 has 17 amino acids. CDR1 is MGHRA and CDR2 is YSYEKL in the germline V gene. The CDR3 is CASSHDPRDSANYGYTF. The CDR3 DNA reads TGCGCCAGCAGCCATGACCCCCGGGACAGCGCTAACTATGGCTACACCTTC.

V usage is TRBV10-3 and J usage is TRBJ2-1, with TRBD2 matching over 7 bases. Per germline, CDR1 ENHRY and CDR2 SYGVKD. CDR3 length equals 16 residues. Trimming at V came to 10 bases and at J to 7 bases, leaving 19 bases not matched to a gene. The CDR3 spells CASSHEQAGTKNEQFF. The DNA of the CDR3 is TGTGCCAGTTCCCACGAGCAAGCGGGAACTAAAAATGAGCAGTTCTTC.

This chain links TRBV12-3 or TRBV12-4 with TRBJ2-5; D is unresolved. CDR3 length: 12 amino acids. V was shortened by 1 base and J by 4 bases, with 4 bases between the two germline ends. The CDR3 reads CASSLVPETQYF. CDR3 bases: TGTGCCAGCAGTTTAGTCCCAGAGACCCAGTACTTC.

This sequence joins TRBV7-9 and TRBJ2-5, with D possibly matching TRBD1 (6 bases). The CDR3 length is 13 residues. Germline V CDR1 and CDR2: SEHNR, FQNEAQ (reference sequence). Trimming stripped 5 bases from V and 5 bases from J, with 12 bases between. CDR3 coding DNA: TGTGCCAGCAGCCTAACAGGGTTGGAGACCCAGTACTTC. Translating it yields CASSLTGLETQYF.

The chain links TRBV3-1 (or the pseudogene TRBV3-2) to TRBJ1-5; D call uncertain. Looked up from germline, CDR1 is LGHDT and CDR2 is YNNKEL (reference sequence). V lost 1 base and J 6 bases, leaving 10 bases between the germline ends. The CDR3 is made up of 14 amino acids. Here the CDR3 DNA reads TGTGCCAGCAGCCAAGCTGGGAAATTTCAGCCCCAGCATTTT. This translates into CASSQAGKFQPQHF.